The 17 T cell receptor beta chains below were found in one sample sequenced in a study of OX40 agonist ivuxolimab in advanced cancers. Clones were sequenced by immunoSEQ multiplex PCR, and TCRdb holds only the in-frame ones, with some missing. The data show tens of thousands of clones, with more than 85% seen just once and around 10% held by the top ten. Sequences were derived from CD4+ or CD8+ T cells sorted from blood, sampled in a trial of the OX40 agonist ivuxolimab. The receptors shown here come from an adult with an advanced solid tumor such as melanoma, head and neck, liver or kidney cancer.

This chain links TRBV6-6 with TRBJ2-3; a possible D gene is TRBD2 (7 bases). From germline, CDR1 is MNHNY and CDR2 SVGAGI (reference sequence). CDR3 length equals 16 residues. V was shortened by 6 bases and J by 4 bases, with 20 bases between the two germline ends. In DNA, the CDR3 is TGTGCCAGCAGCTCACGGGGGGCCCTGGCGGCAGATACGCAGTATTTT. Protein: CASSSRGALAADTQYF.

This clone was picked up one time. The chain combines TRBV5-1 with TRBJ2-7; a weak D match, TRBD2 (5 bases). The CDR3 loop spans 13 amino acids. The V end lost 2 bases, the J end lost 1 base, and 7 bases lay between the germline ends. Germline CDR1 reads SGHRS; CDR2 reads YFSETQ. CDR3 nucleotide sequence: TGCGCCAGCAGCTTCGGGAATTCCTACGAGCAGTACTTC. This gives the protein CASSFGNSYEQYF.

This chain links TRBV7-9 with TRBJ2-1; the match to TRBD2 covers 9 bases. This CDR3 spans 15 amino acids. The J segment lost 6 bases and the V segment lost 1 base, leaving 4 bases of the junction unmatched. CDR1 is SEHNR and CDR2 is FQNEAQ in the germline V gene (reference sequence). The CDR3 reads CASSLGAGGGNEQFF. The CDR3, as DNA: TGTGCCAGCAGCTTAGGGGCGGGAGGGGGCAATGAGCAGTTCTTC.

The chain has TRBV11-2 and TRBJ2-7; no firm D call. V was trimmed by 3 bases and J by 3 bases, leaving 15 bases between them. The CDR3 consists of 15 residues. Germline CDR1 SGHAT, CDR2 FQNNGV. The CDR3, as DNA: TGTGCCAGCAGCTTGGATCGATCCTGGCTCTACGAGCAGTACTTC. Translating gives CASSLDRSWLYEQYF.

The chain combines TRBV28 with TRBJ2-1; no clear D. Germline V gene data show CDR1 as MDHEN and CDR2 as SYDVKM. V lost 3 bases to trimming and J lost 10 bases, with 10 bases between them. CDR3 length: 12 amino acids. In DNA, the CDR3 is TGTGCCAGCAGTTTGGGCACGCCCGAGCAGTTCTTC. It encodes CASSLGTPEQFF.

Written as DNA, the CDR3 is TGTGCCAGCAGCCGGACAGGGGGCTTGACAGATACGCAGTATTTT. Translating gives CASSRTGGLTDTQYF. The chain is built from TRBV13 and TRBJ2-3, with 11 bases aligning to TRBD1. V dropped 5 bases and J dropped 3; count of bases not matched to a gene: 4. There are 15 residues in the CDR3. From germline, CDR1 is PRHDT and CDR2 FYEKMQ (reference sequence).

The V call is TRBV15, the J call TRBJ1-6; a weak D match, TRBD1 (6 bases). Germline assignment: CDR1 LNHNV and CDR2 YYDKDF (reference sequence). V was cut by 3 bases and J by 11 bases, with 23 bases left in between. The CDR3 has 17 residues. In DNA form, the CDR3 reads TGTGCCACCAGCAGTACCCGGGACACCAAAGGGGGTCCACCCCTCCACTTT. Its protein is CATSSTRDTKGGPPLHF. Variable domain in full (rest from reference TRBV15 and TRBJ1-6): DAMVIQNPRYQVTQFGKPVTLSCSQTLNHNVMYWYQQKSSQAPKLLFHYYDKDFNNEADTPDNFQSRRPNTSFCFLDIRSPGLGDTAMYLCATSSTRDTKGGPPLHFGNGTRLTVT.

The V and J genes are TRBV5-5 and TRBJ1-1, with TRBD1 identical over 7 bases. Germline V lookup: CDR1 SGHKS, CDR2 YYEKEE (reference sequence). The CDR3 totals 11 residues. Losses at the gene ends were 4 bases for V and 8 bases for J; bases not matched to a gene: 2. The CDR3 reads CASSLDREAFF. The DNA of the CDR3 is TGTGCCAGCAGCCTGGACAGGGAAGCTTTCTTT. The entire variable domain, with the rest obtained from reference TRBV5-5 and TRBJ1-1, is as follows: DAGVTQSPTHLIKTRGQQVTLRCSPISGHKSVSWYQQVLGQGPQFIFQYYEKEERGRGNFPDRFSARQFPNYSSELNVNALLLGDSALYLCASSLDREAFFGQGTRLTVV.

The chain links TRBV9 to TRBJ2-7; D might be TRBD2 (6 bases). The CDR3 has 15 residues. Trimming removed 0 bases from V and 5 bases from J, with 15 bases in between. CDR1 is SGDLS, CDR2 YYNGEE, per germline. The DNA for the CDR3 is TGTGCCAGCAGCGTAGAGGAGGGTCGGATTGACGAGCAGTACTTC. This codes for CASSVEEGRIDEQYF.

The V gene is TRBV19, the J gene TRBJ2-7, with D possibly matching TRBD2 (6 bases). Looked up from germline, CDR1 is LNHDA and CDR2 is SQIVND (reference sequence). The CDR3 sequence is 12 residues long. V was clipped by 6 bases and J by 6 bases, with 12 bases between them. CDR3 region: CASSPPGSEQYF. The DNA of the CDR3 is TGTGCCAGTAGCCCACCCGGGAGCGAGCAGTACTTC.

J is TRBJ1-4 and V is TRBV25-1; D is perhaps TRBD1 (5 bases). The CDR3 has 14 residues. Trimming took 4 bases from V and 8 from J, leaving 14 bases between them. Germline V lookup: CDR1 MGHDK, CDR2 SYGVNS. As DNA, the CDR3 is TGTGCCAGCAGTGGTCAGGGATCTAGGGAAAAACTGTTTTTT. Protein product: CASSGQGSREKLFF.

This chain uses TRBV28 with TRBJ2-7, with 12 positions matching TRBD2. Germline-derived CDR1 and CDR2 are MDHEN and SYDVKM. This CDR3 region has 18 residues. The V and J ends lost 6 bases and 3 bases, in that order; junction bases with no gene match: 15. CDR3 sequence: CASSDIFGLAGRGYEQYF. The CDR3 DNA reads as TGTGCCAGCAGCGACATTTTCGGACTAGCGGGGAGGGGCTACGAGCAGTACTTC.

CDR3 protein: CASSSGLGVGSYNSPLHF. The CDR3, as DNA: TGTGCCAGCAGCTCCGGACTTGGAGTAGGCTCCTATAATTCACCCCTCCACTTT. This chain links TRBV5-6 with TRBJ1-6; no definite D call. The CDR3 is 18 amino acids. The V end lost 3 bases, the J end lost 0 bases, and 16 bases lay between the germline ends. Germline V lookup: CDR1 SGHDT, CDR2 YYEEEE. The full variable domain, completed using reference TRBV5-6 and TRBJ1-6, is DAGVTQSPTHLIKTRGQQVTLRCSPKSGHDTVSWYQQALGQGPQFIFQYYEEEERQRGNFPDRFSGHQFPNYSSELNVNALLLGDSALYLCASSSGLGVGSYNSPLHFGNGTRLTVT.

The genes are TRBV7-9 and TRBJ2-5; TRBD1 matches 8 bases. Trimming at V came to 4 bases and at J to 11 bases, leaving 6 bases not matched to a gene. The length of the CDR3 is 12 residues. The germline CDR1 and CDR2 sequences are SEHNR and FQNEAQ (reference sequence). This CDR3 reads CASSSDREEQYF. For the CDR3, the DNA is TGTGCCAGCAGCTCGGACAGGGAGGAGCAGTACTTC.

The gene calls are TRBV6-6 and TRBJ2-1; D call uncertain. Between the trimmed V and J ends, which lost 8 bases and 5 bases, there was a span of 7 bases. The CDR3 extends over 11 amino acids. Germline-derived CDR1 and CDR2 are MNHNY and SVGAGI (reference sequence). The CDR3 sequence: CASLLDNEQFF. In nucleotides, the CDR3 is TGTGCCAGCCTCCTTGACAATGAGCAGTTCTTC.

The CDR3 region is CASTWKGGVLYGYTF. The CDR3 coding sequence is TGTGCCAGCACCTGGAAGGGGGGCGTTCTCTATGGCTACACCTTC. The gene calls are TRBV28 and TRBJ1-2; maybe TRBD1 (6 bases). The CDR3 loop spans 15 amino acids. V gave up 7 bases and J gave up 4 bases, with 19 bases separating them. The germline gives CDR1 MDHEN, CDR2 SYDVKM.

J is TRBJ2-2 and V is TRBV6-5; a weak D match, TRBD1 (6 bases). This CDR3 is 14 amino acids long. Germline V gene data show CDR1 as MNHEY and CDR2 as SVGAGI. The ends were cut back, 0 bases at V and 5 bases at J, with 7 bases in the middle. The DNA for the CDR3 is TGTGCCAGCAGTTACTCTACAGGGACCGGGGAGCTGTTTTTT. Encoded protein: CASSYSTGTGELFF.